These 32 T cell receptor beta chains originate from one sample sequenced in a study of CD8+CD57+ T cells in acquired aplastic anemia. Profiles of TCR beta VDJ and CDR3 were generated from a genomic DNA template. From the reads, TCRdb called clonotypes with MiXCR, one entry per CDR3 protein. The sample has about 110,000 distinct CDR3 sequences, around 53% seen once; the top ten hold roughly a third. Sequenced sample: sorted CD4+, CD8+, or CD8+CD57+ T cells (not recorded which) from PBMCs. All receptors come from a human donor in good health, serving as a control.

In this sample, this clonotype turned up many times. The genes are TRBV4-3 and TRBJ2-1; 8 nucleotides align to TRBD2. Trimming at V came to 2 bases and at J to 8 bases, leaving 8 bases not matched to a gene. This CDR3 contains 15 residues. Germline loops: CDR1 LGHNA, CDR2 YSLEER. The CDR3 sequence: CASSQFGRGGDEQFF. The CDR3 bases are TGCGCCAGCAGCCAATTCGGCCGGGGGGGCGATGAGCAGTTCTTC.

This clonotype was counted at least ten times. The V call is TRBV12-3 or TRBV12-4, the J call TRBJ2-3; 7 bases fit TRBD1. The ends lost 3 bases at V and 2 bases at J; junction bases unmatched: 2. The CDR3 consists of 14 residues. Written as DNA, the CDR3 is TGTGCCAGCAGTTTCGGGACAGACACAGATACGCAGTATTTT. Its translation is CASSFGTDTDTQYF.

This clonotype was seen at least ten times. V is TRBV29-1 and J is TRBJ2-3; D uncertain. The germline V gene has CDR1 SQVTM and CDR2 ANQGSEA. The CDR3 extends over 13 amino acids. V lost 4 bases and J lost 2, with 10 bases in between. The CDR3 DNA reads as TGCAGCGTTGTCCTGATAGACACAGATACGCAGTATTTT. Translated: CSVVLIDTDTQYF.

This clonotype appeared once. A much larger clone differs by one base, so this may be a read error. V is TRBV25-1 and J is TRBJ1-3, with TRBD1 matching over 7 bases. Per the germline V gene, CDR1 is MGHDK and CDR2 is SYGVNS. V shed 6 bases, J shed 0 bases, and the junction held 5 bases outside the gene matches. This CDR3 region has 15 residues. DNA of the CDR3: TGTGCCAGCAGATGGGACAGCCGCTCTGGAAACACCATATATTTT. This translates into CASRWDSRSGNTIYF.

The chain combines TRBV20-1 with TRBJ2-1, with 9 positions matching TRBD2. CDR3 length equals 15 residues. With V trimmed by 3 bases and J by 3 bases, 6 bases remained unmatched. Per the germline V gene, CDR1 is DFQATT and CDR2 is SNEGSKA (reference sequence). CDR3 sequence reads: CSASPLAGDYNEQFF. The CDR3 coding sequence is TGCAGTGCTAGCCCCTTAGCGGGGGACTACAATGAGCAGTTCTTC.

This clonotype was recorded many times. The CDR3 sequence: CAWGAYEQYF. The DNA of the CDR3 is TGTGCCTGGGGGGCCTACGAGCAGTACTTC. The chain couples TRBV30 to TRBJ2-7, with unresolved D. Germline V gene sequence: CDR1 GTSNPN, CDR2 SVGIG (reference sequence). The CDR3 covers 10 residues. Between the trimmed V and J ends, which lost 5 bases and 2 bases, there was a span of 4 bases.

The chain recombines TRBV29-1 with TRBJ1-2; D is unclear. This CDR3 has 12 residues. V was clipped by 4 bases and J by 4 bases, with 10 bases between them. Germline V lookup: CDR1 SQVTM, CDR2 ANQGSEA. CDR3 sequence: CSVVTQFYGYTF. The CDR3 region has the DNA TGCAGCGTTGTCACACAGTTCTATGGCTACACCTTC. Combining the CDR3 with reference TRBV29-1 and TRBJ1-2 gives the whole variable domain SAVISQKPSRDICQRGTSLTIQCQVDSQVTMMFWYRQQPGQSLTLIATANQGSEATYESGFVIDKFPISRPNLTFSTLTVSNMSPEDSSIYLCSVVTQFYGYTFGSGTRLTVV.

This chain connects TRBV11-2 to TRBJ1-3; the D is unclear. This CDR3 is 13 amino acids long. V was clipped by 4 bases and J by 4 bases, with 8 bases between them. In germline, CDR1 is SGHAT, CDR2 FQNNGV. The CDR3 protein is CASSSNTGNTIYF. CDR3 bases: TGTGCCAGCAGCTCTAATACCGGAAACACCATATATTTT.

This clonotype has only a few counts. This chain connects TRBV7-9 to TRBJ2-7; 8 bases agree with TRBD1. The V and J ends lost 5 bases and 2 bases, in that order; junction bases with no gene match: 5. The CDR3 totals 14 residues. Germline CDR1 SEHNR, CDR2 FQNEAQ (reference sequence). CDR3 sequence reads: CASSPWTGTYEQYF. The DNA of the CDR3 is TGTGCCAGCAGCCCGTGGACAGGGACCTACGAGCAGTACTTC.

This clonotype was recorded many times. The rearrangement uses TRBV19 and TRBJ2-3; weak D call: TRBD2 (7 bases). Germline V gene lookup returns CDR1 LNHDA and CDR2 SQIVND (reference sequence). The CDR3 loop spans 14 amino acids. Trimming took off 3 bases at V and 4 bases at J, with 11 bases between the two ends. The DNA for the CDR3 is TGTGCCAGTAGTATTGGGGGGGGGCCAGATACGCAGTATTTT. It encodes CASSIGGGPDTQYF.

A word on this clonotype: A much larger clone differs from this one at a single base, so this may be a read error. The V and J genes are TRBV30 and TRBJ2-7, with a possible D match to TRBD1 (6 bases). V lost 4 bases and J 3 bases, leaving 16 bases between the germline ends. Per germline, CDR1 GTSNPN and CDR2 SVGIG (reference sequence). The CDR3 spans 14 residues. CDR3 coding DNA: TGTGCCTGGACCCTGGGGGCAGGAGTCTACGAGCAGTACTTC. Encoded protein: CAWTLGAGVYEQYF.

V gene TRBV20-1 combines with J gene TRBJ2-5, with D perhaps TRBD2 (5 bases). Germline V CDR1 and CDR2: DFQATT, SNEGSKA (reference sequence). With 3 bases removed from V and 7 bases from J, the gap between germline ends came to 9 bases. CDR3 size: 11 residues. This chain's CDR3 is CSASRGGTQYF. The DNA of the CDR3 is TGCAGTGCTAGCCGCGGAGGGACCCAGTACTTC.

At least ten counts were recorded for this clonotype. The chain links TRBV7-2 to TRBJ2-3, with 12 bases matching TRBD2. The trim removed 5 bases at V and 13 bases at J, leaving 13 bases unmatched. The CDR3 extends over 15 amino acids. From germline, CDR1 is SGHTA and CDR2 FQGNSA. The DNA of the CDR3 is TGTGCCAGCAGCGCGAGACTAGCGGGGGTAGGCTTAGAGTATTTT. Its translation is CASSARLAGVGLEYF.

This clonotype was detected ten times or more. The chain uses TRBV9 and TRBJ1-4; D remains ambiguous. This CDR3 is 14 amino acids long. Looked up from germline, CDR1 is SGDLS and CDR2 is YYNGEE. Trimming took off 4 bases at V and 4 bases at J, with 11 bases between the two ends. The CDR3, as DNA: TGTGCCAGCAGCCAGGACGGCCTTAATGAAAAACTGTTTTTT. Protein product: CASSQDGLNEKLFF.

This clonotype has a count of ten or more. The V gene is TRBV7-2, the J gene TRBJ2-5, with D possibly matching TRBD1 (5 bases). The CDR3 covers 14 residues. V lost 5 bases and J 3 bases, leaving 13 bases between the germline ends. CDR1 is SGHTA and CDR2 is FQGNSA in the germline V gene. CDR3 bases: TGTGCCAGCAGCCTTATTGGGGCAGAAGAGACCCAGTACTTC. Translation gives CASSLIGAEETQYF.

To note about this clonotype: The germline gene is not matched at one end of the junction; a read error may be the cause. This sequence joins TRBV19 and TRBJ1-2, with D hard to call. Germline V gene data show CDR1 as LNHDA and CDR2 as SQIVND (reference sequence). The CDR3 is 13 amino acids. CDR3 in DNA: TGTGCCAGCAGTAGAGAGGGAATATATGGCTACACCTTC. This codes for CASSREGIYGYTF.

This clonotype was observed many times. The V call is TRBV5-5, the J call TRBJ1-5, with D unclear. The CDR3 extends over 12 amino acids. Germline V gives CDR1 SGHKS, CDR2 YYEKEE (reference sequence). V gave up 10 bases and J gave up 0 bases, with 8 bases separating them. CDR3 region: CAGKYSNQPQHF. The CDR3 nucleotides read TGTGCCGGAAAGTATAGCAATCAGCCCCAGCATTTT.

V usage is TRBV9 and J usage is TRBJ2-2, with D unresolved. The CDR3 loop spans 12 amino acids. V lost 2 bases and J 8 bases, leaving 7 bases between the germline ends. The germline gives CDR1 SGDLS, CDR2 YYNGEE. The DNA for the CDR3 is TGTGCCAGCAGCGTCGGACGAGGGGAGCTGTTTTTT. It specifies CASSVGRGELFF.

This clonotype was seen a handful of times. A much larger clone differs from this one at a single base, so this may be a read error. The J gene is TRBJ2-7, the V gene TRBV9; maybe TRBD1 (6 bases). The germline CDR1 and CDR2 sequences are SGDLS and YYNGEE. This CDR3 spans 12 amino acids. CDR3 in amino acids: CASRGTGSERYF. For the CDR3, the DNA is TGTGCCAGCAGGGGTACAGGGTCGGAGCGGTACTTC.

This clonotype occurred a few times. The rearrangement links TRBV30 to TRBJ2-3, with D tentatively TRBD1 (6 bases). Germline V gene sequence: CDR1 GTSNPN, CDR2 SVGIG (reference sequence). With 2 bases removed from V and 2 bases from J, the gap between germline ends came to 14 bases. The CDR3 spans 15 residues. The CDR3 loop reads CAWSPSGVYTDTQYF. CDR3 DNA: TGTGCCTGGAGTCCCTCAGGGGTCTACACAGATACGCAGTATTTT.

The chain combines TRBV6-5 with TRBJ1-6, with D possibly TRBD1 on 5 matching bases. Trimming took off 0 bases at V and 7 bases at J, with 7 bases between the two ends. The CDR3 is made up of 14 amino acids. CDR1 and CDR2 (germline): MNHEY, SVGAGI. The CDR3 DNA follows: TGTGCCAGCAGTTACTCAGGGGAGAATTCACCCCTCCACTTT. Protein sequence: CASSYSGENSPLHF.

J is TRBJ2-3 and V is TRBV11-2; 10 nucleotides match TRBD1. Germline V lookup: CDR1 SGHAT, CDR2 FQNNGV. The trim removed 1 base at V and 1 base at J, leaving 2 bases unmatched. CDR3 length equals 16 residues. CDR3 coding DNA: TGTGCCAGCAGCTTAGTCGGGACAGGGGGCACAGATACGCAGTATTTT. Residues: CASSLVGTGGTDTQYF.

This clonotype turned up a few times. The V and J genes are TRBV12-5 and TRBJ2-7; weak D call: TRBD2 (7 bases). The CDR3 has 15 residues. Germline V CDR1 and CDR2: LGHNT, FRNRAP. Trimming removed 4 bases at V and 7 bases at J, with 20 bases between. The DNA for the CDR3 is TGTGCTAGTGGTTGGGGGGGGGCCCTCCATAGGGAGCAGTACTTC. This gives the protein CASGWGGALHREQYF.

About this clonotype: A much larger clone sits a single nucleotide away, making a read error possible. V and J are TRBV12-3 or TRBV12-4 and TRBJ2-3; TRBD1 or TRBD2 may be the D gene (6 bases each). The CDR3 has 14 residues. This CDR3 reads CASRPRGLTGTQYF. The DNA of the CDR3 is TGTGCCAGCAGACCCCGGGGGCTCACAGGTACGCAGTATTTT.

The rearrangement joins TRBV25-1 to TRBJ2-7; tentative D call: TRBD2 (7 bases). Germline CDR1 and CDR2: MGHDK and SYGVNS. The ends were cut back, 4 bases at V and 3 bases at J, with 22 bases in the middle. There are 17 residues in the CDR3. The DNA of the CDR3 is TGTGCCAGCAGTGGGGGGGGCCGGGTCAACAGGGACTACGAGCAGTACTTC. It codes for CASSGGGRVNRDYEQYF.

This clonotype was observed at least ten times. The chain combines TRBV30 with TRBJ1-6, with TRBD1 as a possible D gene (6 bases). V gave up 0 bases and J gave up 14 bases, with 17 bases separating them. Germline V gene sequence: CDR1 GTSNPN, CDR2 SVGIG (reference sequence). The CDR3 is made up of 14 amino acids. The CDR3 DNA is TGTGCCTGGAGTGTCAGACGGTTGGGGGGCTCCCTCCACTTT. This sequence encodes CAWSVRRLGGSLHF.

This clonotype was detected only a few times. A much larger clone lies a single base off, so this may be a read error. In DNA form, the CDR3 reads TGCAGTGCTAGGACAGGGGGCGCATACACCGGGGGGCTGTTTTTT. Its protein is CSARTGGAYTGGLFF. The chain joins TRBV20-1 to TRBJ2-2; 10 nucleotides align to TRBD1. CDR3 length: 15 residues. The germline CDR1 and CDR2 sequences are DFQATT and SNEGSKA (reference sequence).

The rearrangement uses TRBV24-1 and TRBJ1-2; 8 bases fit TRBD1. Germline V CDR1 and CDR2: KGHDR, SFDVKD. Unmatched junction bases numbered 8, after V lost 9 bases and J lost 6 bases. There are 13 residues in the CDR3. The DNA for the CDR3 is TGTGCCACCCATATCGACAGGGGCAATGGCTACACCTTC. It yields the protein CATHIDRGNGYTF.

On this clonotype: As the CDR3 is not closed by the conserved phenylalanine or tryptophan, this likely results from a read error. This chain links TRBV15 with TRBJ2-1; no firm D call. V was cut by 0 bases and J by 6 bases, with 15 bases left in between. Looked up from germline, CDR1 is LNHNV and CDR2 is YYDKDF (reference sequence). The CDR3 sequence is 16 residues long. The CDR3 here is CATSRESILTCNEQFS. The CDR3 coding sequence is TGTGCCACCAGCAGAGAGAGCATTCTGACCTGCAATGAGCAGTTCTCC.

This clonotype was detected only a few times. The junction shows a germline mismatch at one end, possibly a read error. This rearrangement joins TRBV25-1 to TRBJ2-1, with 14 bases aligning to TRBD2. This CDR3 has 20 amino acids. Germline assignment: CDR1 MGHDK and CDR2 SYGVNS. The CDR3 loop reads CASSLVSGLAGAPSYNEQLF. The CDR3 DNA is TGTGCCAGCAGTCTCGTCTCGGGACTAGCGGGGGCTCCCTCTTACAATGAGCAGCTCTTC.

The chain combines TRBV10-2 with TRBJ2-7, with D unclear. The CDR3 sequence is 16 residues long. Trimming pared 1 base from V and 2 bases from J, leaving 15 bases between. The V gene's germline CDR1 is WSHSY and CDR2 SAAADI. The CDR3 reads CASSEFPLAATYEQYF. In nucleotides, the CDR3 is TGCGCCAGCAGTGAGTTCCCCCTCGCGGCTACCTACGAGCAGTACTTC.

J is TRBJ2-7 and V is TRBV2; 7 bases are a match to TRBD1. CDR3 length: 17 amino acids. V trimming: 4 bases; J trimming: 3 bases; junction bases outside the gene matches: 15. Germline assignment: CDR1 SNHLY and CDR2 FYNNEI. Here the CDR3 reads CASSGPPTGTEVYEQYF. DNA for the CDR3: TGTGCCAGCAGTGGTCCACCCACCGGGACAGAAGTCTACGAGCAGTACTTC.